Listed here are 18 T cell receptor beta chains from one sample, sequenced in a study of CD8 T cells in ankylosing spondylitis. Using its own MiXCR run on the 5' RACE reads, TCRdb lists one record per CDR3 protein. This sample has about 250,000 distinct CDR3 sequences, with roughly a third found just once. Sequenced sample: blood, either unsorted or a sorted T cell fraction (not recorded which). These TCRs come from a male donor with ankylosing spondylitis or in good health (not recorded which).

The rearrangement joins TRBV20-1 to TRBJ2-3; D is ambiguous. Germline CDR1 DFQATT, CDR2 SNEGSKA (reference sequence). V lost 1 base to trimming and J lost 2 bases, with 13 bases between them. This CDR3 comprises 15 residues. CDR3 in amino acids: CSARGWLPHTDTQYF. DNA of the CDR3: TGCAGTGCTAGAGGGTGGCTTCCCCACACAGATACGCAGTATTTT.

This clonotype appeared a few times. The chain uses TRBV7-6 and TRBJ2-1; TRBD1 aligns across 11 bases. The V and J ends lost 4 bases and 7 bases, in that order; junction bases with no gene match: 6. Per germline, CDR1 SGHVS and CDR2 FNYEAQ. The CDR3 spans 15 residues. CDR3 bases: TGTGCCAGCAGCTCCCCCGGACAGGGGGCTAATGAGCAGTTCTTC. This gives the protein CASSSPGQGANEQFF. Supplemented by reference TRBV7-6 and TRBJ2-1, the full variable domain reads GAGVSQSPRYKVTKRGQDVALRCDPISGHVSLYWYRQALGQGPEFLTYFNYEAQQDKSGLPNDRFSAERPEGSISTLTIQRTEQRDSAMYRCASSSPGQGANEQFFGPGTRLTVL.

This sequence joins TRBV15 and TRBJ2-7, with a possible D match to TRBD2 (5 bases). CDR1 is LNHNV, CDR2 YYDKDF, per germline (reference sequence). Trimming took off 0 bases at V and 3 bases at J, with 15 bases between the two ends. This CDR3 is 16 amino acids long. The CDR3, as DNA: TGTGCCACCAGCAGAGAATCGGCGGGCTCTCACTACGAGCAGTACTTC. This translates into CATSRESAGSHYEQYF.

The chain recombines TRBV20-1 with TRBJ2-5; D gene uncertain. V lost 3 bases, J lost 5 bases, and 7 bases lay in between. The length of the CDR3 is 11 residues. Germline assignment: CDR1 DFQATT and CDR2 SNEGSKA (reference sequence). The CDR3: CSARPPETQYF. The CDR3 DNA sequence: TGCAGTGCTAGGCCCCCTGAGACCCAGTACTTC.

This chain links TRBV7-9 with TRBJ2-7; possibly TRBD1 or TRBD2 for D (6 bases each). Germline V gives CDR1 SEHNR, CDR2 FQNEAQ (reference sequence). Trimming removed 3 bases from V and 5 bases from J, with 14 bases in between. CDR3 length equals 14 residues. CDR3 DNA: TGTGCCAGCAGCTTTGGAGGGGGGAATGACGAGCAGTACTTC. The encoded protein is CASSFGGGNDEQYF.

V and J are TRBV20-1 and TRBJ2-3, with D perhaps TRBD1 or TRBD2 (7 bases each). This CDR3 comprises 13 residues. The germline gives CDR1 DFQATT, CDR2 SNEGSKA (reference sequence). Deletions cut 6 bases from V and 6 bases from J, with 16 bases between. CDR3 bases: TGCAGTGCCGAAAGACAGGGAGGGGATACGCAGTATTTT. Translation: CSAERQGGDTQYF.

The chain couples TRBV7-9 to TRBJ2-7; D tentatively fits TRBD1 or TRBD2 (6 bases each). V was shortened by 0 bases and J by 5 bases, with 14 bases between the two germline ends. The CDR3 extends over 15 amino acids. CDR1 and CDR2 from the germline V gene are SEHNR and FQNEAQ (reference sequence). CDR3 in DNA: TGTGCCAGCAGCTTAGCAGGGGGAGGACGGAACGAGCAGTACTTC. Amino acids: CASSLAGGGRNEQYF.

This clonotype was picked up a small number of times. J is TRBJ2-7 and V is TRBV5-1; D gene uncertain. CDR3 size: 13 residues. V was shortened by 5 bases and J by 1 base, with 10 bases between the two germline ends. CDR1 and CDR2 (germline): SGHRS, YFSETQ. CDR3 nucleotides: TGCGCCAGCAGTGCAGTCACTTCCTACGAGCAGTACTTC. Its translation: CASSAVTSYEQYF.

V gene TRBV6-1 combines with J gene TRBJ1-4; D gene uncertain. Deletions cut 6 bases from V and 7 bases from J, with 15 bases between. The CDR3 contains 14 residues. CDR1 and CDR2 (germline): MNHNS, SASEGT. CDR3 DNA: TGTGCCAGCAGCCCAGACGTTGGCCGTGAAAAACTGTTTTTT. Its translation: CASSPDVGREKLFF.

This clonotype has only a few counts. The chain links TRBV20-1 to TRBJ2-3; D gene unclear. The CDR3 runs to 12 residues. Per the germline V gene, CDR1 is DFQATT and CDR2 is SNEGSKA (reference sequence). V was clipped by 4 bases and J by 6 bases, with 11 bases between them. This chain's CDR3 is CSAKMWKDTQYF. The CDR3 nucleotides read TGCAGTGCTAAAATGTGGAAGGATACGCAGTATTTT.

J is TRBJ1-2 and V is TRBV6-1; possibly TRBD1 for D (6 bases). The ends were cut back, 3 bases at V and 8 bases at J, with 16 bases in the middle. The V gene's germline CDR1 is MNHNS and CDR2 SASEGT. CDR3 length equals 14 residues. CDR3 loop: CASSDLDRPWGYTF. The CDR3 DNA reads TGTGCCAGCAGTGATCTCGACAGGCCATGGGGCTACACCTTC.

This rearrangement joins TRBV6-1 to TRBJ1-4; D is unresolved. CDR1 is MNHNS, CDR2 SASEGT, per germline. The CDR3 runs 13 residues. V gave up 5 bases and J gave up 8 bases, with 12 bases separating them. The CDR3: CASSPGFREKLFF. The CDR3 coding sequence is TGTGCCAGCAGTCCCGGGTTTCGAGAAAAACTGTTTTTT.

The chain combines TRBV5-1 with TRBJ2-1; D remains ambiguous. This CDR3 spans 12 amino acids. The V gene lost 6 bases and the J gene lost 11 bases, with 15 bases spanning the gap. CDR1 SGHRS and CDR2 YFSETQ come from the germline V gene. This CDR3 is CASTLLGQKQFF. The CDR3 DNA reads as TGCGCCAGCACCCTACTCGGGCAGAAGCAGTTCTTC.

The gene calls are TRBV27 and TRBJ2-1; 8 positions agree with TRBD1. CDR1 and CDR2 from the germline V gene are MNHEY and SMNVEV (reference sequence). This CDR3 contains 15 residues. V lost 5 bases and J lost 7; bases outside the gene matches: 10. The CDR3 loop reads CASSPRGQVVNEQFF. CDR3 in DNA: TGTGCCAGCAGTCCACGGGGACAGGTTGTGAATGAGCAGTTCTTC.

V and J are TRBV6-6 and TRBJ1-6; no clear D gene. V was clipped by 0 bases and J by 9 bases, with 6 bases between them. The CDR3 loop spans 13 amino acids. Looked up from germline, CDR1 is MNHNY and CDR2 is SVGAGI (reference sequence). The CDR3 bases are TGTGCCAGCAGTTACTCGACGGCTTCACCCCTCCACTTT. Encoded protein: CASSYSTASPLHF.

This clonotype was picked up a small number of times. The chain employs TRBV12-3 or TRBV12-4 and TRBJ2-1, with D possibly being TRBD2 (5 bases). This CDR3 spans 13 amino acids. Trimming removed 6 bases from V and 4 bases from J, with 10 bases in between. CDR3 loop: CASSPRRYNEQFF. The CDR3, as DNA: TGTGCCAGCAGCCCCAGGAGGTACAATGAGCAGTTCTTC.

Only a few counts were recorded for this clonotype. The V call is TRBV11-2, the J call TRBJ1-1, with TRBD1 as a possible D gene (6 bases). The CDR3 has 13 amino acids. Germline V gene data show CDR1 as SGHAT and CDR2 as FQNNGV. V was trimmed by 5 bases and J by 1 base, leaving 8 bases between them. CDR3: CASSTGQNTEAFF. The CDR3 DNA is TGTGCCAGCAGCACGGGACAGAACACTGAAGCTTTCTTT.

V is TRBV7-2 and J is TRBJ2-7; unclear D gene. Deletions cut 1 base from V and 3 bases from J, with 10 bases between. Per the germline V gene, CDR1 is SGHTA and CDR2 is FQGNSA. The CDR3 length is 14 residues. In DNA, the CDR3 is TGTGCCAGCAGCTTAGGGGGTCCCGTCTACGAGCAGTACTTC. It is translated as CASSLGGPVYEQYF.